This T cell receptor beta chain was identified in a study of cytomegalovirus exposure and HLA in healthy donors. Study-wide context: Earlier sequencing of about 179 million T cells yielded 90 million to 140 million unique TCR beta sequences.

Trimming cost V 4 bases and J 2 bases; bases outside gene matches: 11. CDR3 length: 16 residues. CDR1 LGHNA and CDR2 YNFKEQ come from the germline V gene. The PCR used 60 Vbeta and 13 Jbeta primers. Profiled with immunoSEQ multiplex PCR; TCRdb holds only in-frame clones, not every one. The repertoire table contains 80,000 to 95,000 clones. Study outcomes and limitations: Some segments of the V type, notably TRBV6-2 and TRBV6-3, were excluded as indistinguishable. Per a later analysis, 15,000 to 20,000 TCR beta sequences showed association with HLA alleles at 0.05 false discovery rate.

The donors, nominally healthy at sampling, likely had unrecorded immune exposures. With respect to this clone: The antigen is not known.

The receptor was isolated from a woman between 25 and 40 years old in good health and CMV-seronegative. The V call is TRBV4-2, the J call TRBJ2-7; 7 bases map to TRBD2. Sequencing input: PBMCs. The CDR3 DNA sequence: TGTGCCAGCAGCCGAAAGATGGCTAGCGGCCCCTACGAGCAGTACTTC. Translation: CASSRKMASGPYEQYF.